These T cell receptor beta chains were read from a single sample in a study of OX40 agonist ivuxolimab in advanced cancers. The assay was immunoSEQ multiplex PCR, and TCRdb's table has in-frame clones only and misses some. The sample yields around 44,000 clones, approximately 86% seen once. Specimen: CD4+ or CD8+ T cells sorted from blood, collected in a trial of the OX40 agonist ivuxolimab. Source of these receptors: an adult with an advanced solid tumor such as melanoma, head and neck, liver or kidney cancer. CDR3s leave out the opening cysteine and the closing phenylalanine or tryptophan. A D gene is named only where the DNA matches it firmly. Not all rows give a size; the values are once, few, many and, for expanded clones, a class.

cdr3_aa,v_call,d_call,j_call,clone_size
ASSLGQGLNTEAF,TRBV11-3,.,TRBJ1-1,.
ASSLVDRGNEQF,TRBV11-1,TRBD1,TRBJ2-1,.
ASSGSPGGRSPLH,TRBV7-9,.,TRBJ1-6,.
ASSLASGHAEAF,TRBV27,.,TRBJ1-1,once
ASSQGTGVYEQY,TRBV4-3,.,TRBJ2-7,.
AISLGQTNTEAF,TRBV10-3,.,TRBJ1-1,.
ASSQDADPGLAVWQTQY,TRBV4-2,TRBD2,TRBJ2-5,.
ASSPTGGNYEQY,TRBV9,TRBD1,TRBJ2-7,.
ASSEENGGFYEQY,TRBV11-2,.,TRBJ2-7,few
ASSPGQVYEQY,TRBV11-1,TRBD1,TRBJ2-7,once
ASSLAGRGRDETQY,TRBV7-9,TRBD1,TRBJ2-5,.
ASSGGTYEQY,TRBV5-4,.,TRBJ2-7,once
ASSLASDGSYNEQF,TRBV7-2,.,TRBJ2-1,.
ASSLRLDRGQKTQY,TRBV27,TRBD1,TRBJ2-5,.
ASSLEPGGTETQY,TRBV11-2,TRBD1,TRBJ2-5,.
ASSPRDLLFTTNEQY,TRBV13,.,TRBJ2-7,.
ASSLRGGSRNTEAF,TRBV5-1,.,TRBJ1-1,.
ASSLGGAPDYGYT,TRBV5-4,.,TRBJ1-2,.
ASSYGGTTYNEQF,TRBV6-5,.,TRBJ2-1,.
ASSQDLSLGAF,TRBV14,.,TRBJ1-1,.
ASSNSNQPQH,TRBV27,.,TRBJ1-5,.
ASSLVDGSYEQY,TRBV7-2,.,TRBJ2-7,.
ASSLLGAKNIQY,TRBV27,.,TRBJ2-4,few
ASSFRGFGEAF,TRBV5-1,.,TRBJ1-1,.
ASSHSATLRPGELF,TRBV9,.,TRBJ2-2,.
ASSSHLLYEQY,TRBV27,.,TRBJ2-7,.
ASSPGSNVLT,TRBV6-5,.,TRBJ2-6,.
ASSPGRGSTDTQY,TRBV4-3,.,TRBJ2-3,.
ATHDMGGADYGYT,TRBV19,.,TRBJ1-2,.
AAPDYSGNTIY,TRBV2,.,TRBJ1-3,.
ASGLSGDGYT,TRBV12-5,.,TRBJ1-2,.
ASSQAGGPHNEQF,TRBV4-2,TRBD2,TRBJ2-1,.
SVVGGSNQPQH,TRBV29-1,.,TRBJ1-5,.
ASSLVSPAEAF,TRBV7-2,.,TRBJ1-1,.
ATSLGGEGNEQF,TRBV15,.,TRBJ2-1,.
STRGAFTEAF,TRBV29-1,.,TRBJ1-1,.
ASSLDTFYYGYT,TRBV7-9,.,TRBJ1-2,.
ATGGGIWSGYT,TRBV19,.,TRBJ1-2,.
ASSLEMNTEAF,TRBV5-8,.,TRBJ1-1,.
ASSSMYPSTGTSGKETQY,TRBV5-8,TRBD2,TRBJ2-5,once
ASSPRIQGIGSYEQY,TRBV5-1,.,TRBJ2-7,.
ASSLWGALNYGYT,TRBV28,.,TRBJ1-2,.
ASSFERVTDTQY,TRBV28,.,TRBJ2-3,.
ATSRPNPRSEQY,TRBV15,.,TRBJ2-5,.
ASSLGNNEQF,TRBV7-3,.,TRBJ2-1,.
ASSFWQSNEQY,TRBV5-8,.,TRBJ2-7,.
ASSYTHRDREFEQY,TRBV6-6,TRBD1,TRBJ2-7,.
ASSFSSTYEQY,TRBV7-9,.,.,.
ASSLGSSEYGYT,TRBV7-9,.,TRBJ1-2,.
ASSFIGSGNTIY,TRBV27,.,TRBJ1-3,.
ASSRRLDRFNYGYT,TRBV28,.,TRBJ1-2,few
ASRETGPNIQY,TRBV27,TRBD1,TRBJ2-4,.
ASSVGSKGGGGAF,TRBV9,TRBD1,TRBJ1-1,once
ASSTPTQGGNEKLF,TRBV27,.,TRBJ1-4,.
ASSGLASGNTIY,TRBV9,.,TRBJ1-3,.
ASSQEMGYTEAF,TRBV4-2,.,TRBJ1-1,medium-sized
ASFRDRSYEQY,TRBV28,TRBD1,TRBJ2-7,.
ASSFLLGGRNEKLF,TRBV28,.,TRBJ1-4,.
ASSVGADYGYT,TRBV5-6,.,TRBJ1-2,once